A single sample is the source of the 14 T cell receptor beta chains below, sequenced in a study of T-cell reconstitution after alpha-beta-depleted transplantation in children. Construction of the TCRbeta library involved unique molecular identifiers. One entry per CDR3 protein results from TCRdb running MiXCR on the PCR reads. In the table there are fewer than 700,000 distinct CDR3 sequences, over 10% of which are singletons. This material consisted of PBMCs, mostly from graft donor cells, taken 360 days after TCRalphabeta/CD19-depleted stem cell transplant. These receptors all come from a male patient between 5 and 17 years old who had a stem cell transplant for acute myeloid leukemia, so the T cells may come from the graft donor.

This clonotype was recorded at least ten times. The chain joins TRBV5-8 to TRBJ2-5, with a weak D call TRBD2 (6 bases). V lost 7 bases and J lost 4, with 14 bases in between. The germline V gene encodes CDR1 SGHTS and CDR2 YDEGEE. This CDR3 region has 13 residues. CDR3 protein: CASRLVGVETQYF. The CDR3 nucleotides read TGTGCCAGCCGACTAGTAGGAGTAGAGACCCAGTACTTC.

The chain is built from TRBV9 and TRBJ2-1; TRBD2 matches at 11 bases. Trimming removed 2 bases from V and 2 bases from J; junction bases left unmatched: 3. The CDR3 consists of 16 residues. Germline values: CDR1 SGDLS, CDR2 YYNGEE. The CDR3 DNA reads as TGTGCCAGCAGCGTGGGACTAGCGGTTACCTACAATGAGCAGTTCTTC. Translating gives CASSVGLAVTYNEQFF.

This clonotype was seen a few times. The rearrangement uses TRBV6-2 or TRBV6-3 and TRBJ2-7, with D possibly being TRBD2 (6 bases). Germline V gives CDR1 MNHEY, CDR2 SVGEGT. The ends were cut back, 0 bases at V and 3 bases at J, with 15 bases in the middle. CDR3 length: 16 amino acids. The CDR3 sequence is CASSYSMERVNYEQYF. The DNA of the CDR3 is TGTGCCAGCAGTTACTCGATGGAGCGGGTGAACTACGAGCAGTACTTC.

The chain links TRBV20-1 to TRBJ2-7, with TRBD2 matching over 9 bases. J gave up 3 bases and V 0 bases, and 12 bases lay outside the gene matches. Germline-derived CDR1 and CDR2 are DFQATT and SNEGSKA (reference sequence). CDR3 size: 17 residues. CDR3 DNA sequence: TGCAGTGCTAGAGAGGCTAGCGGGAACTCGGGCTACTACGAGCAGTACTTC. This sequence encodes CSAREASGNSGYYEQYF.

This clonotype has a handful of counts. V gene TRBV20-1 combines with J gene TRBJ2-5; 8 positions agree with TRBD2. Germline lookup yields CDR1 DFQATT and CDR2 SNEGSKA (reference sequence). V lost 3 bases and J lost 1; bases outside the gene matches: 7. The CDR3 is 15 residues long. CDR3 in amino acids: CSASKYGGAQETQYF. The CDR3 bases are TGCAGTGCTAGTAAATACGGGGGGGCCCAAGAGACCCAGTACTTC.

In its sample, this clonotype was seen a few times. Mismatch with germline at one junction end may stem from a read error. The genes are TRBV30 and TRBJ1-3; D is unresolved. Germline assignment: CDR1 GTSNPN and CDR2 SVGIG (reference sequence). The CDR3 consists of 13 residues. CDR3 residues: CAWIPEGRNTIYF. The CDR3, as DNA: TGTGCTTGGATACCTGAGGGTAGAAACACCATATATTTT.

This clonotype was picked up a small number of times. In DNA form, the CDR3 reads TGCAGTTTCCGGAAAGGACAGCAATACTCCTACGAGCAGTACTTC. It encodes CSFRKGQQYSYEQYF. The rearrangement uses TRBV20-1 and TRBJ2-7; perhaps TRBD1 as D (6 bases). V was pared by 8 bases and J by 0 bases, with 20 bases between. Germline CDR1 is DFQATT and CDR2 is SNEGSKA (reference sequence). This CDR3 spans 15 amino acids.

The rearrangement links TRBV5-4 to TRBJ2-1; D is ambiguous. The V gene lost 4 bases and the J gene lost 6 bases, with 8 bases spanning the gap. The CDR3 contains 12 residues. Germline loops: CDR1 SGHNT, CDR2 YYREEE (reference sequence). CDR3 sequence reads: CASSPGFNEQFF. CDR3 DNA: TGTGCCAGCAGCCCCGGATTCAATGAGCAGTTCTTC. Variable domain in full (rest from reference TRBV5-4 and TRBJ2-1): ETGVTQSPTHLIKTRGQQVTLRCSSQSGHNTVSWYQQALGQGPQFIFQYYREEENGRGNFPPRFSGLQFPNYSSELNVNALELDDSALYLCASSPGFNEQFFGPGTRLTVL.

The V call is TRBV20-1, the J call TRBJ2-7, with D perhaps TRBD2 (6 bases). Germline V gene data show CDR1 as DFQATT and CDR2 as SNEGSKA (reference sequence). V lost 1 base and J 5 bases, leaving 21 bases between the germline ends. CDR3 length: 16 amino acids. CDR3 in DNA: TGCAGTGCTAGAGGCACGATAGCGGCTGCAAGGAACGAGCAGTACTTC. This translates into CSARGTIAAARNEQYF.

This CDR3 reads CSAMALGQPQHF. Written as DNA, the CDR3 is TGCAGTGCAATGGCCCTGGGGCAGCCCCAGCATTTT. The gene calls are TRBV20-1 and TRBJ1-5; D ambiguous. The CDR3 is 12 residues long. V was shortened by 6 bases and J by 7 bases, with 13 bases between the two germline ends. Germline CDR1 reads DFQATT; CDR2 reads SNEGSKA (reference sequence).

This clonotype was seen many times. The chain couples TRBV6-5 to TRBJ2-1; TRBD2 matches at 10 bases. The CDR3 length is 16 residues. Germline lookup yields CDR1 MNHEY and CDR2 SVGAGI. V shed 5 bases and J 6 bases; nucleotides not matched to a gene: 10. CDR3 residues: CASSRGGAGGPNEQFF. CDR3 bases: TGTGCCAGCAGTAGGGGCGGAGCGGGAGGGCCCAATGAGCAGTTCTTC.

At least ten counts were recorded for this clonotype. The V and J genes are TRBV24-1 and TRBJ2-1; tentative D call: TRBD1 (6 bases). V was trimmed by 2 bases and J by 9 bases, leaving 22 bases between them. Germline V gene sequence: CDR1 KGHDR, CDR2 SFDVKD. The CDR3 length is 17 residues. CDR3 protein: CATSDYVMDSSRGEQFF. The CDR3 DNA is TGTGCCACCAGTGATTACGTAATGGACAGTTCCCGAGGTGAGCAGTTCTTC.

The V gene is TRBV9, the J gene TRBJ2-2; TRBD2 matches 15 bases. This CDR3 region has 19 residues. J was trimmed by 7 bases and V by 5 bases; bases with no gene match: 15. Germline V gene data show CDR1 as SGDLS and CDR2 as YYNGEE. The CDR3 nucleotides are TGTGCCAGCAGGGGGGATCCTGGACTAGCGGGAGGGCCGAACGGGGAGCTGTTTTTT. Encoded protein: CASRGDPGLAGGPNGELFF.

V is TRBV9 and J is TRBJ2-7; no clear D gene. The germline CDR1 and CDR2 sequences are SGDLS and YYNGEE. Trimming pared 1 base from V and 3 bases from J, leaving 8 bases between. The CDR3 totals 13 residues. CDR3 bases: TGTGCCAGCAGCGTATATCCCGGCTACGAGCAGTACTTC. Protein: CASSVYPGYEQYF.